This is a list of T cell receptor beta chains from one sample in a study of identical twins. One entry per CDR3 protein results from TCRdb running MiXCR on the 5' RACE reads. The sample holds 1.5 million to 2 million distinct CDR3 sequences, under 35% seen once. The sample taken for sequencing was cord blood. These receptors all stem from a newborn girl in good health. CDR3s include the opening cysteine and the closing phenylalanine or tryptophan. The D gene is left open where the match is weak. The size field is filled for only some rows; it gives once, few, many or a size class.

TRBV4-1	TRBJ1-1	NA	few	TGCGCCAGCAGCCAACCCCGGGACGGGAACACTGAAGCTTTCTTT	CASSQPRDGNTEAFF
TRBV15	TRBJ2-6	NA	NA	TGTGCCACCAGCAGGAGAACTGGGGCCAACGTCCTGACTTTC	CATSRRTGANVLTF
TRBV13	TRBJ2-7	TRBD2	few	TGTGCCAGCAGCCTCAGCGGGGGGGCGGACGAGCAGTACTTC	CASSLSGGADEQYF
TRBV29-1	TRBJ2-3	TRBD2	NA	TGCAGCGCTGGTACTAGCGGGGGGCCAGATACGCAGTATTTT	CSAGTSGGPDTQYF
TRBV20-1	TRBJ2-1	TRBD2	once	TGCAGTGCTAGCGGGGGGGGCTACAATGAGCGGTTCTTC	CSASGGGYNERFF
TRBV6-1	TRBJ2-6	NA	NA	TGTGCCAGCAGTGTTCGGCAGGTCTCTGGGGCCAACGTCCTGACTTTC	CASSVRQVSGANVLTF
TRBV27	TRBJ2-1	TRBD2	NA	TGTGCCAGCAGGGGACTAGCGGGGGGTCCCTACAATGAGCAGTTCTTC	CASRGLAGGPYNEQFF
TRBV12-3/TRBV12-4	TRBJ1-1	NA	NA	TGTGCCAGCAGTTTTACGGTTATGAACACTGAAGCTTTCTTT	CASSFTVMNTEAFF
TRBV12-3/TRBV12-4	TRBJ2-4	NA	NA	TGTGCCAGCAGTTTAGGAGAGCCAAACATTCAGTACTTC	CASSLGEPNIQYF
TRBV7-2	TRBJ2-1	TRBD2	NA	TGTGCCAGCATCGTCAGGACTAGCTACAATGAGCAGTTCTTC	CASIVRTSYNEQFF
TRBV7-9	TRBJ2-1	NA	few	TGTGCCAGCAGGTCACCCTTAAATGAGCAGTTCTTC	CASRSPLNEQFF
TRBV7-2	TRBJ2-3	TRBD1	NA	TGTGCCAGCAGCTTAGGGGACAGACACACAGATACGCAGTATTTT	CASSLGDRHTDTQYF
TRBV20-1	TRBJ2-3	NA	few	TGCAGTGCTCCACGTGGGAGGTATAAAACAGATACGCAGTATTTT	CSAPRGRYKTDTQYF
TRBV30	TRBJ1-1	TRBD1	NA	TGTGCCTGGAAAAGGGTCAGGGGGCTAACTGAAGCTTTCTTT	CAWKRVRGLTEAFF
TRBV18	TRBJ1-4	NA	NA	TGTGCCAGCTCACCAGGAGCTCATGGGGAAAAACTGTTTTTT	CASSPGAHGEKLFF
TRBV6-6	TRBJ2-2	NA	NA	TGTGCCAGCAGTTACCGGGTCTACTACACCGGGGAGCTGTTTTTT	CASSYRVYYTGELFF
TRBV28	TRBJ2-7	NA	many	TGTGCCAGCAGTTTAGCCCCCTCCCGAGTCGAGCAGTACTTC	CASSLAPSRVEQYF
TRBV3-1	TRBJ2-7	NA	NA	TGTGCCAGCAGCGGACTGTTGGCGGAGGGCTCCTACGGGCAGTACTTC	CASSGLLAEGSYGQYF
TRBV19	TRBJ2-1	TRBD2	NA	TGTGCCAGTAGTATTACGGCTAGCGGGAGGTACAATGAGCAGTTCTTC	CASSITASGRYNEQFF
TRBV20-1	TRBJ2-3	NA	NA	TGCAGTGCCAGCGACTGGCTCGCTAGCACAGATACGCAGTATTTT	CSASDWLASTDTQYF
TRBV3-1	TRBJ1-4	TRBD1	few	TGTGCCAGCAGACAGACAGGGGTTCGGGAAAAACTGTTTTTT	CASRQTGVREKLFF
TRBV12-3/TRBV12-4	TRBJ2-1	TRBD2	NA	TGTGCCAGCAGTCCGCCGGGTTGGGGTCTAGCGGGGCTATCCTACAATGAGCAGTTCTTC	CASSPPGWGLAGLSYNEQFF
TRBV6-5	TRBJ2-1	NA	few	TGTGCCAGCACCCGCGCTGGGGGCTGGGACAATGAGCAGTTCTTC	CASTRAGGWDNEQFF
TRBV9	TRBJ2-1	TRBD1	NA	TGTGCCAGCAGCGATGGGACAGGAGCCCCTTACAATGAGCAGTTCTTC	CASSDGTGAPYNEQFF
TRBV10-3	TRBJ2-1	TRBD2	few	TGTGCCATCAGTGATTACGGCGAACTAGCGGGTTACAATGAGCAGTTCTTC	CAISDYGELAGYNEQFF
TRBV20-1	TRBJ2-1	TRBD2	NA	TGCAGTGCTAGAGAAGGAGCGGGAGACAATGAGCAGTTCTTC	CSAREGAGDNEQFF
TRBV11-2	TRBJ2-1	NA	NA	TGTGCCAGCAGCTCCTCCGGGACCAACAATGAGCAGTTCTTC	CASSSSGTNNEQFF
TRBV27	TRBJ2-7	NA	many	TGTGCCAGCAGTCCATCCGTCTACGAGCAGTACTTC	CASSPSVYEQYF
TRBV27	TRBJ1-2	NA	NA	TGTGCCAGCAGTCGTTCAGGTCCTTATGGCTACACCTTC	CASSRSGPYGYTF
TRBV12-3/TRBV12-4	TRBJ2-3	NA	NA	TGTGCCAGCAGTTTACTCGGACAGGAGGGGGATACGCAGTATTTT	CASSLLGQEGDTQYF
TRBV5-1	TRBJ2-5	TRBD1	NA	TGCGCCGGCAGCGGACCTCAGGGGGTCCCACAAGAGACCCAGTACTTC	CAGSGPQGVPQETQYF
TRBV12-3/TRBV12-4	TRBJ2-1	TRBD2	many	TGTGCCAGCAGTCCCCGACTAGCGGGATTCTACAATGAGCAGTTCTTC	CASSPRLAGFYNEQFF
TRBV5-6	TRBJ2-1	TRBD1	NA	TGTGCCAGCAGTAGGGACAGGGGGCTTACATCCTACAATGAGCAGTTCTTC	CASSRDRGLTSYNEQFF
TRBV7-2	TRBJ1-4	TRBD1	NA	TGTGCCAGCAGCTCGACAGGGGGAGTGGGAAAACTGTTTTTT	CASSSTGGVGKLFF
TRBV29-1	TRBJ1-6	TRBD1	NA	TGCAGCGTGGGGGACAGGGGTTCGATGTACTCCTATAATTCACCCCTCCACTTT	CSVGDRGSMYSYNSPLHF
TRBV28	TRBJ2-3	NA	NA	TGTGCCAGCAGTTTAGAAACCCATACGCAGTATTTT	CASSLETHTQYF
TRBV6-1	TRBJ1-2	NA	few	TGTGCCAGCAGTGAAGCTCAGATAAGGGGCTACACCTTC	CASSEAQIRGYTF
TRBV6-1	TRBJ1-1	NA	NA	TGTGCCAGCAGTCCCCAGGGGTGGACTGAAGCTTACTTT	CASSPQGWTEAYF
TRBV14	TRBJ2-7	NA	few	TGTGCCAGCAGCCATCAGGGCCTCCGTTTCGAGCAGTACTTC	CASSHQGLRFEQYF
TRBV2	TRBJ1-5	TRBD1	NA	TGTACCAGCAGCGGGACAGGGGGCAATCAGCCCCAGCATTTT	CTSSGTGGNQPQHF